Below are 26 T cell receptor beta chains sequenced from a single sample in a study of beta chain features in type 1 diabetes. Expressed TCRB transcripts were sequenced because the isolated RNA had all been reverse transcribed beforehand. The method was immunoSEQ multiplex PCR; TCRdb's version includes in-frame clones alone and lacks a portion of them. The repertoire holds about 700,000 clones, with over 10% as singletons. Study-wide points: Patients with Type 1 diabetes showed moderately but significantly shorter TCRB CDR3s in all four CD4+ subsets.

No antigen has been identified for these receptors. Sample: naive CD4+ T cells from blood. The origin of the receptors is a man younger than 35 with type 1 diabetes.

The V and J genes are TRBV2 and TRBJ1-1, with unresolved D. The V end was cut by 11 bases, the J end by 3 bases, with 10 bases between. This CDR3 has 11 amino acids. CDR1 and CDR2 from the germline V gene are SNHLY and FYNNEI. CDR3 bases: TGTGCCGGAAACAGTTACACTGAAGCTTTCTTT. It yields the protein CAGNSYTEAFF.

The sample holds a few counts of this clone. The V and J genes are TRBV18 and TRBJ2-5; D call uncertain. V was trimmed by 0 bases and J by 4 bases, leaving 9 bases between them. From germline, CDR1 is KGHSH and CDR2 LQKENI. The CDR3 consists of 14 residues. CDR3 amino acids: CASSPPSVAETQYF. DNA for the CDR3: TGTGCCAGCTCACCACCGTCGGTAGCAGAGACCCAGTACTTC.

This clone was detected a few times. The chain employs TRBV2 and TRBJ2-7, with D possibly being TRBD1 (6 bases). Germline lookup yields CDR1 SNHLY and CDR2 FYNNEI. The CDR3 totals 14 residues. V lost 7 bases, J lost 3 bases, and 16 bases lay in between. The CDR3 reads CASNQQGTLYEQYF. The CDR3 nucleotides are TGTGCCAGCAACCAGCAGGGGACCCTCTACGAGCAGTACTTC.

This clone was found a few times. V usage is TRBV29-1 and J usage is TRBJ1-5, with D hard to call. V dropped 2 bases and J dropped 5 bases, with 7 bases sitting between them. This CDR3 spans 12 amino acids. CDR1 and CDR2 from the germline V gene are SQVTM and ANQGSEA. The CDR3 nucleotides are TGCAGCGTTGAACGGCCTCATCAGCCCCAGCATTTT. It specifies CSVERPHQPQHF.

The V call is TRBV29-1, the J call TRBJ2-3, with TRBD1 matching over 8 bases. J gave up 2 bases and V 2 bases, and 12 bases lay outside the gene matches. In germline, CDR1 is SQVTM, CDR2 ANQGSEA. This CDR3 is 17 amino acids long. The CDR3 spells CSVEPGDRPPYTDTQYF. The CDR3 coding sequence is TGCAGCGTTGAACCGGGGGACAGGCCGCCTTACACAGATACGCAGTATTTT.

The chain employs TRBV7-9 and TRBJ2-7, with a possible D match to TRBD2 (6 bases). The germline CDR1 and CDR2 sequences are SEHNR and FQNEAQ (reference sequence). Trimming stripped 5 bases from V and 4 bases from J, with 18 bases between. This CDR3 has 15 residues. The CDR3 region is CASSPRDSPRYEQYF. CDR3 DNA: TGTGCCAGCAGCCCACGGGACTCCCCTCGATACGAGCAGTACTTC.

This clone was counted a few times. The genes are TRBV7-9 and TRBJ1-4; no reliable D call. Germline values: CDR1 SEHNR, CDR2 FQNEAQ (reference sequence). The CDR3 loop spans 18 amino acids. Trimming removed 3 bases at V and 5 bases at J, with 22 bases between. CDR3 region: CASSLRPVGPLGNEKLFF. The CDR3 DNA reads as TGTGCCAGCAGCTTGCGACCCGTTGGGCCCCTAGGGAATGAAAAACTGTTTTTT.

This clone was counted a few times. An end of the junction differs from the germline gene, which may be a read error. This rearrangement joins TRBV10-3 to TRBJ2-7; 8 positions agree with TRBD1. Germline V gene data show CDR1 as ENHRY and CDR2 as SYGVKD. The CDR3 loop spans 14 amino acids. The CDR3, as DNA: TGTGCCAGCAGTCGGACAGGGAACTCCTACGAGCAGTACTTC. It specifies CASSRTGNSYEQYF.

This clone was seen a handful of times. The V gene is TRBV30, the J gene TRBJ1-1; TRBD1 matches at 7 bases. CDR3 length: 15 residues. With V trimmed by 5 bases and J by 0 bases, 9 bases remained unmatched. Germline V CDR1 and CDR2: GTSNPN, SVGIG (reference sequence). CDR3 nucleotide sequence: TGTGCCTGGCAGGCCGCGGGGACAGTGAACACTGAAGCTTTCTTT. It encodes CAWQAAGTVNTEAFF.

This clone was seen a few times. The chain recombines TRBV21-1 with TRBJ2-1; TRBD1 is the table's D call and was not checked against the DNA. TRBV21-1 is flagged as a pseudogene. The length of the CDR3 is 14 residues. CDR3 sequence reads: CASSKEGQGNEQFF. CDR3 in DNA: TGTGCCAGCAGCAAAGAGGGACAGGGGAATGAGCAGTTCTTC.

This clone has just a few counts. This chain uses TRBV5-1 with TRBJ2-3; TRBD1 matches at 9 bases. CDR1 and CDR2 (germline): SGHRS, YFSETQ. J gave up 0 bases and V 5 bases, and 1 base lay outside the gene matches. This CDR3 is built from 14 residues. The CDR3 loop reads CASRDRGSTDTQYF. CDR3 in DNA: TGCGCCAGCAGGGACAGGGGCAGCACAGATACGCAGTATTTT.

The rearrangement joins TRBV7-8 to TRBJ1-5, with TRBD1 as a possible D gene (5 bases). The germline gives CDR1 SGHVS, CDR2 FQNEAQ. This CDR3 is built from 15 residues. V was cut by 0 bases and J by 4 bases, with 10 bases left in between. The CDR3 sequence: CASSLARVGNQPQHF. CDR3 in DNA: TGTGCCAGCAGCTTAGCCAGGGTCGGTAATCAGCCCCAGCATTTT.

This clone was seen more than once but under ten times. This chain connects TRBV5-4 to TRBJ1-4; 7 nucleotides line up with TRBD1. Germline assignment: CDR1 SGHNT and CDR2 YYREEE (reference sequence). V was pared by 4 bases and J by 6 bases, with 6 bases of the junction left unmatched. The CDR3 is 14 amino acids. The CDR3: CASSPTGLDEKLFF. DNA of the CDR3: TGTGCCAGCAGCCCGACAGGGCTGGATGAAAAACTGTTTTTT.

V usage is TRBV27 and J usage is TRBJ1-2; TRBD1 matches at 9 bases. The ends lost 5 bases at V and 0 bases at J; junction bases unmatched: 7. Germline lookup yields CDR1 MNHEY and CDR2 SMNVEV (reference sequence). The CDR3 is 16 amino acids. This CDR3 is CASSPVGQGSNYGYTF. DNA for the CDR3: TGTGCCAGCAGTCCTGTGGGACAGGGCTCTAACTATGGCTACACCTTC.

About this clone itself: Additional DNA sequences in this sample encode the identical CDR3. The chain is built from TRBV11-2 and TRBJ2-3; 10 bases line up with TRBD1. Trimming took 3 bases from V and 3 from J; bases not matched to a gene: 3. The CDR3 totals 15 residues. CDR1 SGHAT and CDR2 FQNNGV come from the germline V gene. The CDR3 bases are TGTGCCAGCAGCTTCGGGACAGGGGCAACAGATACGCAGTATTTT. This gives the protein CASSFGTGATDTQYF.

V usage is TRBV4-1 and J usage is TRBJ1-2; D possibly corresponds to TRBD1 (5 bases). Trimming shortened V by 10 bases and J by 1 base, and 7 bases separated the two germline ends. CDR3 length: 11 amino acids. Germline CDR1 MGHRA, CDR2 YSYEKL. The CDR3 coding sequence is TGCGCCATCGGGGGTAACTATGGCTACACCTTC. Its translation: CAIGGNYGYTF.

The genes are TRBV20-1 and TRBJ1-2; D is unresolved. The V and J ends lost 4 bases and 8 bases respectively, with 11 bases between them. This CDR3 region has 11 residues. CDR1 is DFQATT, CDR2 SNEGSKA, per germline (reference sequence). CDR3 bases: TGCAGTGCTACGGACGGAGCCGGCTACACCTTC. Encoded protein: CSATDGAGYTF.

This clone was counted only a few times. The J gene is TRBJ1-5, the V gene TRBV6-1, with TRBD1 matching over 8 bases. Germline CDR1 MNHNS, CDR2 SASEGT. The CDR3 totals 15 residues. V shed 0 bases and J 7 bases; nucleotides not matched to a gene: 5. This CDR3 reads CASSEAPGGGQPQHF. CDR3 DNA: TGTGCCAGCAGTGAAGCGCCAGGGGGCGGCCAGCCCCAGCATTTT.

The table lists this clone with a few counts. This specimen includes other DNA sequences encoding the same CDR3. This chain links TRBV28 with TRBJ2-7, with D perhaps TRBD1 (5 bases). The CDR3 contains 13 residues. Trimming stripped 5 bases from V and 1 base from J, with 9 bases between. Germline CDR1 is MDHEN and CDR2 is SYDVKM. CDR3 bases: TGTGCCAGCAGTCCACCAGGGTCCTACGAGCAGTACTTC. Its protein is CASSPPGSYEQYF. Together with reference TRBV28 and TRBJ2-7, the CDR3 gives the full variable domain: DVKVTQSSRYLVKRTGEKVFLECVQDMDHENMFWYRQDPGLGLRLIYFSYDVKMKEKGDIPEGYSVSREKKERFSLILESASTNQTSMYLCASSPPGSYEQYFGPGTRLTVT.

A few counts support this clone. This chain links TRBV2 with TRBJ2-3; no definite D call. This CDR3 spans 12 amino acids. CDR1 and CDR2 (germline): SNHLY, FYNNEI. The V and J ends lost 8 bases and 3 bases respectively, with 9 bases between them. CDR3 amino acids: CASGPWTDTQYF. As DNA, the CDR3 is TGTGCCAGCGGGCCGTGGACAGATACGCAGTATTTT.

The gene calls are TRBV7-2 and TRBJ1-6, with D perhaps matching TRBD1 (6 bases). V was trimmed by 5 bases and J by 4 bases, leaving 9 bases between them. Germline lookup yields CDR1 SGHTA and CDR2 FQGNSA. The CDR3 runs 14 residues. The DNA of the CDR3 is TGTGCCAGCAGCCCGGACAGTTATAATTCACCCCTCCACTTT. Translating it yields CASSPDSYNSPLHF.

This clone was observed a handful of times. The V call is TRBV10-3, the J call TRBJ2-5, with 12 nucleotides matching TRBD1. The V gene's germline CDR1 is ENHRY and CDR2 SYGVKD. With V trimmed by 11 bases and J by 4 bases, 5 bases remained unmatched. The CDR3 consists of 13 residues. CDR3 sequence reads: CAAPGQGAETQYF. The CDR3 DNA reads as TGTGCCGCCCCGGGACAGGGGGCAGAGACCCAGTACTTC.

This clone appeared a few times. The chain is built from TRBV6-5 and TRBJ2-6, with D maybe TRBD1 (5 bases). Trimming shortened V by 6 bases and J by 2 bases, and 5 bases separated the two germline ends. CDR1 is MNHEY, CDR2 SVGAGI, per germline. The CDR3 has 13 amino acids. CDR3 nucleotides: TGTGCCAGCAGGGGGCCTGGGGCCAACGTCCTGACTTTC. Translated: CASRGPGANVLTF.

The gene calls are TRBV7-2 and TRBJ2-3; TRBD2 matches 7 bases. The CDR3 covers 16 residues. From germline, CDR1 is SGHTA and CDR2 FQGNSA. Losses at the gene ends were 0 bases for V and 2 bases for J; bases not matched to a gene: 5. CDR3 DNA sequence: TGTGCCAGCAGCTTAGCGGGGACTACGAACACAGATACGCAGTATTTT. Residues: CASSLAGTTNTDTQYF.

This clone was observed a handful of times. This same CDR3 is encoded by further DNA sequences in the sample. V and J are TRBV5-4 and TRBJ2-5; 9 bases map to TRBD1. The CDR3 loop spans 14 amino acids. The V and J ends lost 0 bases and 5 bases, in that order; junction bases with no gene match: 2. Germline CDR1 SGHNT, CDR2 YYREEE (reference sequence). CDR3 region: CASSLDRGRETQYF. CDR3 in DNA: TGTGCCAGCAGCTTGGACAGGGGGCGGGAGACCCAGTACTTC.

The chain combines TRBV15 with TRBJ1-2; D is unresolved. Between the trimmed V and J ends, which lost 0 bases and 4 bases, there was a span of 15 bases. Germline V gene lookup returns CDR1 LNHNV and CDR2 YYDKDF (reference sequence). The CDR3 is 16 residues long. CDR3 in amino acids: CATSRDRVPDFYGYTF. The CDR3 DNA reads as TGTGCCACCAGCAGAGATCGGGTTCCCGATTTCTATGGCTACACCTTC. The variable domain in full, with the rest retrieved from reference TRBV15 and TRBJ1-2, is DAMVIQNPRYQVTQFGKPVTLSCSQTLNHNVMYWYQQKSSQAPKLLFHYYDKDFNNEADTPDNFQSRRPNTSFCFLDIRSPGLGDTAMYLCATSRDRVPDFYGYTFGSGTRLTVV.